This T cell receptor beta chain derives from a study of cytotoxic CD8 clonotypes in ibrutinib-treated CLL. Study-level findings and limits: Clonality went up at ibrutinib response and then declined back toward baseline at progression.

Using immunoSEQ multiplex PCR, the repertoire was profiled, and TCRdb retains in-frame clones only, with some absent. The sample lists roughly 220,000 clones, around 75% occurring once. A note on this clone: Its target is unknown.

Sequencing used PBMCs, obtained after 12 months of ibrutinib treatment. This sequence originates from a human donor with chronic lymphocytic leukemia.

CDR3 sequence (DNA): TGTGCCAGCAGTTACCAGGGCTACGAGCAGTACTTC. Protein sequence: CASSYQGYEQYF. The rearrangement links TRBV6-6 to TRBJ2-7, with D perhaps matching TRBD1 (5 bases). The CDR3 has 12 residues. Germline V gene sequence: CDR1 MNHNY, CDR2 SVGAGI (reference sequence). Trimming took 2 bases from V and 3 from J, leaving 5 bases between them.